A single sample is the source of the 20 T cell receptor beta chains below, sequenced in a study of blood T cell repertoires in COVID-19. Assay used: immunoSEQ multiplex PCR; TCRdb lists only in-frame clones, some missing. The table includes 150,000 or so clones, roughly 87% detected once. The sequenced sample consisted of PBMCs or T cells enriched from blood (not recorded which). These receptors were collected from a man aged 50 to 59 who had recovered from COVID-19.

The chain is built from TRBV7-8 and TRBJ2-5; the match to TRBD2 covers 7 bases. V lost 5 bases, J lost 1 base, and 7 bases stayed unmatched. The CDR3 spans 15 residues. CDR1 is SGHVS, CDR2 FQNEAQ, per germline. The CDR3 nucleotides are TGTGCCAGCAGCGGGGGGGGGAGTCCCCAAGAGACCCAGTACTTC. Its translation is CASSGGGSPQETQYF.

V is TRBV7-2 and J is TRBJ2-5; 8 bases map to TRBD1. The germline V gene encodes CDR1 SGHTA and CDR2 FQGNSA. V trimming: 5 bases; J trimming: 2 bases; junction bases outside the gene matches: 4. The CDR3 is 14 residues long. The CDR3 DNA reads TGTGCCAGCAGCCGGGACAGGATTCAAGAGACCCAGTACTTC. It codes for CASSRDRIQETQYF. The entire variable domain, with the rest obtained from reference TRBV7-2 and TRBJ2-5, is as follows: GAGVSQSPSNKVTEKGKDVELRCDPISGHTALYWYRQSLGQGLEFLIYFQGNSAPDKSGLPSDRFSAERTGGSVSTLTIQRTQQEDSAVYLCASSRDRIQETQYFGPGTRLLVL.

This chain links TRBV7-6 with TRBJ2-7; the D is unclear. This CDR3 has 13 residues. Trimming stripped 0 bases from V and 5 bases from J, with 8 bases between. Germline V gene data show CDR1 as SGHVS and CDR2 as FNYEAQ. CDR3 sequence reads: CASSLAGEDEQYF. DNA of the CDR3: TGTGCCAGCAGCTTAGCCGGAGAGGACGAGCAGTACTTC. Variable domain in full (rest from reference TRBV7-6 and TRBJ2-7): GAGVSQSPRYKVTKRGQDVALRCDPISGHVSLYWYRQALGQGPEFLTYFNYEAQQDKSGLPNDRFSAERPEGSISTLTIQRTEQRDSAMYRCASSLAGEDEQYFGPGTRLTVT.

This sequence joins TRBV6-5 and TRBJ1-2, with D perhaps TRBD1 (6 bases). V was shortened by 5 bases and J by 6 bases, with 13 bases between the two germline ends. In germline, CDR1 is MNHEY, CDR2 SVGAGI. This CDR3 is 13 amino acids long. CDR3 in DNA: TGTGCCAGCAGTCGTATGACAGGAGATGGCTACACCTTC. Encoded protein: CASSRMTGDGYTF.

This clone was picked up one time. The chain joins TRBV7-3 to TRBJ2-5, with TRBD1 matching 8 bases. The CDR3 is made up of 15 amino acids. Germline V CDR1 and CDR2: SGHTA, FQGTGA. Trimming removed 4 bases from V and 2 bases from J; junction bases left unmatched: 6. The CDR3 here is CASSSGRTGQETQYF. The CDR3 nucleotides read TGTGCCAGCAGCTCAGGACGGACAGGGCAAGAGACCCAGTACTTC.

This sequence joins TRBV29-1 and TRBJ1-2; the D is unclear. V lost 4 bases, J lost 10 bases, and 13 bases lay in between. CDR1 is SQVTM, CDR2 ANQGSEA, per germline. The CDR3 length is 11 residues. CDR3 sequence reads: CSVGTAGAYTF. Here the CDR3 DNA reads TGCAGCGTTGGCACCGCAGGCGCCTACACCTTC.

This chain joins TRBV18 and TRBJ1-5; possibly TRBD1 for D (6 bases). V gave up 2 bases and J gave up 3 bases, with 8 bases separating them. Germline-derived CDR1 and CDR2 are KGHSH and LQKENI. The CDR3 length is 14 residues. Written as DNA, the CDR3 is TGTGCCAGCTCACCATGGGGGCCCAATCAGCCCCAGCATTTT. Its protein is CASSPWGPNQPQHF.

Only one count was recorded for this clone. The chain employs TRBV3-1 (or the pseudogene TRBV3-2) and TRBJ2-3; 7 bases agree with TRBD2. The germline V gene encodes CDR1 LGHDT and CDR2 YNNKEL (reference sequence). The CDR3 is made up of 16 amino acids. V shed 4 bases and J 2 bases; nucleotides not matched to a gene: 9. CDR3 nucleotides: TGTGCCAGCAGCCCGTGGGCGGGAGCTAACACAGATACGCAGTATTTT. Residues: CASSPWAGANTDTQYF.

This chain uses TRBV27 with TRBJ2-3; TRBD2 might be the D (5 bases). Germline-derived CDR1 and CDR2 are MNHEY and SMNVEV (reference sequence). V was shortened by 2 bases and J by 1 base, with 10 bases between the two germline ends. This CDR3 has 15 amino acids. The CDR3, as DNA: TGTGCCAGCAGTTTAAGCGGACTTCGCACAGATACGCAGTATTTT. Protein: CASSLSGLRTDTQYF.

The gene calls are TRBV12-3 or TRBV12-4 and TRBJ2-7, with TRBD1 matching 10 bases. The J segment lost 3 bases and the V segment lost 6 bases, leaving 2 bases of the junction unmatched. The CDR3 is 13 amino acids. CDR3 bases: TGTGCCAGCAGCGGGACAGGGGTCTACGAGCAGTACTTC. Its protein product is CASSGTGVYEQYF.

CDR3 sequence (DNA): TGTGCCAGCAGTCGTGGGACAGTATACTACGAGCAGTACTTC. Translation gives CASSRGTVYYEQYF. V usage is TRBV6-5 and J usage is TRBJ2-7; TRBD1 matches at 7 bases. The CDR3 has 14 amino acids. With V trimmed by 5 bases and J by 3 bases, 7 bases remained unmatched. In germline, CDR1 is MNHEY, CDR2 SVGAGI.

V is TRBV24-1 and J is TRBJ2-1, with a tentative D call TRBD2 (6 bases). V was cut by 4 bases and J by 6 bases, with 12 bases left in between. CDR1 and CDR2 (germline): KGHDR, SFDVKD. The CDR3 extends over 14 amino acids. The DNA of the CDR3 is TGTGCCACCAGTGACGGGGGACGCACCAATGAGCAGTTCTTC. Amino acid sequence: CATSDGGRTNEQFF.

This clone was observed a single time. CDR3 sequence (DNA): TGTGCCAGCAGCTCCGTGGCAGGGGGTCCTGAAGCTTTCTTT. It encodes CASSSVAGGPEAFF. The chain links TRBV7-2 to TRBJ1-1; the match to TRBD1 covers 7 bases. From germline, CDR1 is SGHTA and CDR2 FQGNSA. The CDR3 runs to 14 residues. V was clipped by 4 bases and J by 6 bases; unmatched bases: 8.

The chain links TRBV14 to TRBJ2-7; the D gene is possibly TRBD2 (5 bases). The CDR3 is 13 residues long. Deletions cut 4 bases from V and 2 bases from J, with 9 bases between. Germline V gives CDR1 SGHDN, CDR2 FVKESK. The CDR3 loop is CASSPYGAYEQYF. The CDR3 DNA is TGTGCCAGCAGCCCCTACGGGGCCTACGAGCAGTACTTC.

V is TRBV6-6 and J is TRBJ1-5, with a possible D match to TRBD1 (6 bases). The length of the CDR3 is 15 residues. The germline gives CDR1 MNHNY, CDR2 SVGAGI (reference sequence). Between the trimmed V and J ends, which lost 5 bases and 3 bases, there was a span of 14 bases. The chain's CDR3 is CASSQTRGSNQPQHF. The CDR3 DNA sequence: TGTGCCAGCAGTCAAACAAGGGGGTCCAATCAGCCCCAGCATTTT.

This rearrangement joins TRBV18 to TRBJ1-4; D ambiguous. V shed 2 bases and J shed 4 bases, with 8 bases lying between them. This CDR3 comprises 14 residues. The V gene's germline CDR1 is KGHSH and CDR2 LQKENI. The DNA of the CDR3 is TGTGCCAGCTCACCAATCGCGGATAATGAAAAACTGTTTTTT. Encoded protein: CASSPIADNEKLFF.

CDR3 sequence (DNA): TGTGCCAGCAGATACGACCCGGGACAGGGGCTCCTGAGCAATCAGCCCCAGCATTTT. Encoded protein: CASRYDPGQGLLSNQPQHF. The chain couples TRBV2 to TRBJ1-5, with TRBD1 identical over 10 bases. V shed 6 bases and J 1 base; nucleotides not matched to a gene: 15. CDR3 length equals 19 residues. Germline-derived CDR1 and CDR2 are SNHLY and FYNNEI.

The rearrangement uses TRBV28 and TRBJ2-1; maybe TRBD1 (6 bases). Between the trimmed V and J ends, which lost 8 bases and 8 bases, there was a span of 19 bases. Per the germline V gene, CDR1 is MDHEN and CDR2 is SYDVKM. The CDR3 totals 14 residues. Here the CDR3 reads CASGLQGTSHEQFF. CDR3 coding DNA: TGTGCCAGCGGCCTACAGGGTACGTCCCATGAGCAGTTCTTC.

The chain joins TRBV11-2 to TRBJ2-7; 8 nucleotides align to TRBD1. This CDR3 is built from 15 residues. J gave up 2 bases and V 7 bases, and 10 bases lay outside the gene matches. Germline values: CDR1 SGHAT, CDR2 FQNNGV. The chain's CDR3 is CASNQDLTGAYEQYF. The DNA for the CDR3 is TGTGCCAGCAACCAGGATTTGACAGGGGCCTACGAGCAGTACTTC.

The sample holds one count of this clone. This chain uses TRBV7-9 with TRBJ1-2, with D hard to call. The CDR3 has 13 amino acids. Germline V CDR1 and CDR2: SEHNR, FQNEAQ (reference sequence). Trimming pared 5 bases from V and 4 bases from J, leaving 11 bases between. The CDR3 is CASSGGLVYGYTF. As DNA, the CDR3 is TGTGCCAGCAGCGGCGGACTGGTCTATGGCTACACCTTC. The variable domain in full, completed from reference TRBV7-9 and TRBJ1-2, reads DTGVSQNPRHKITKRGQNVTFRCDPISEHNRLYWYRQTLGQGPEFLTYFQNEAQLEKSRLLSDRFSAERPKGSFSTLEIQRTEQGDSAMYLCASSGGLVYGYTFGSGTRLTVV.